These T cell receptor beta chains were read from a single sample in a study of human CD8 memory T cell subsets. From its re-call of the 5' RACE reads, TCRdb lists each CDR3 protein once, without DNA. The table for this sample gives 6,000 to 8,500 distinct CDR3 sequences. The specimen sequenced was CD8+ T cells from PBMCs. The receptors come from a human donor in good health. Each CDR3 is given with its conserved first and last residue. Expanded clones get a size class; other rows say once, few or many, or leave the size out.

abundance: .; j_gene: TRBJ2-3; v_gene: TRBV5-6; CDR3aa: CASILRTYSTDTQYF
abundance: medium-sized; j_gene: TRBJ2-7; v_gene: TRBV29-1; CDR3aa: CSVEGTGGGEQYF
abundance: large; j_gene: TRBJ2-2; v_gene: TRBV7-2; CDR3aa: CASSFGGPTGELFF
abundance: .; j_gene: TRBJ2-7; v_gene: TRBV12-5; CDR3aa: CASGFKNEQYF
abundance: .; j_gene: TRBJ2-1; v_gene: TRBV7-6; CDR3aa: CASSLDYDRGSYNEQFF
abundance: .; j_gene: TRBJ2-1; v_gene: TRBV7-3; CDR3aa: CASSPHHGPVVEQFF
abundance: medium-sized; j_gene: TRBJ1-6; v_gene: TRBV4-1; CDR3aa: CASSTGALSPLHF
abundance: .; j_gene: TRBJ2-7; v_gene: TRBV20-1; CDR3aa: CSSHHRGTSSYEQYF
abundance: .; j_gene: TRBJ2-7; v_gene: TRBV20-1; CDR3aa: CSARARDRGYEQYF
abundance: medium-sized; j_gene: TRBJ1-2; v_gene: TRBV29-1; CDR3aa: CSVERAADGGYTF
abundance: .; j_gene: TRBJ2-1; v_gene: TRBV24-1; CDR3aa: CATSASGFHNEQFF
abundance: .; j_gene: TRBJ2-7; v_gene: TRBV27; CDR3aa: CASSPDLQSYEQYF
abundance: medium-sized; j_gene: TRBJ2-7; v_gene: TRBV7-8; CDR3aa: CASSSLGLVDEQYF
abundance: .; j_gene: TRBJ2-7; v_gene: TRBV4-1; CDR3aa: CASSQEVADSSYEQYF
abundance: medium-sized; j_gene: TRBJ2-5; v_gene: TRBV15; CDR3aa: CATKRMGEETQYF
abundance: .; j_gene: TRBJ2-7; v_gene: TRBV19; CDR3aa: CASRGFRSGNNSYEQYF
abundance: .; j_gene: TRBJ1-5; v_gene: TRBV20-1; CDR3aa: CSAFGQDFSSNQPQHF
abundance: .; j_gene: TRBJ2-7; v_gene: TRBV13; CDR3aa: CASSPRTSGSRYEQYF
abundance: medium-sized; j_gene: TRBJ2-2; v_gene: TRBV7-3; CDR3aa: CASSPNPGPTGELFF
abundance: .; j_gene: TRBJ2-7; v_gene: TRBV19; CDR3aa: CASSVGTATYEQYF
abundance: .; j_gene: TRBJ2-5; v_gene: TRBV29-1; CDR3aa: CSVLGQGAYETQYF
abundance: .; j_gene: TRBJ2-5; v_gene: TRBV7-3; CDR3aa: CASSQGTDQETQYF
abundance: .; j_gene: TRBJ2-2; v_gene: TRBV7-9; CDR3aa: CATFGLAGDNTGELFF
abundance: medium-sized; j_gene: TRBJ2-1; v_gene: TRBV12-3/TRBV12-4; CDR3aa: CASRTTSGTQEQFF
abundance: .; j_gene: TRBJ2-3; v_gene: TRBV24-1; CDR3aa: CATSDLPGSTDTQYF
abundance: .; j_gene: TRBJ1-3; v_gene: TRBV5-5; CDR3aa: CASSRGEASSGNTIYF
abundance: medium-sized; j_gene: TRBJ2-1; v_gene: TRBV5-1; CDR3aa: CASSMGLAGVYNEQFF
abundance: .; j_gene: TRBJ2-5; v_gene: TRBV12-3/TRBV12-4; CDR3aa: CASSSTSFPETQYF
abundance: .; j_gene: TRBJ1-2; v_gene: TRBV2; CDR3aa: CASSANIQYGYTF
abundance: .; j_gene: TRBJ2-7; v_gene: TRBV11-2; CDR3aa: CASSSLLAGEAYEQYF
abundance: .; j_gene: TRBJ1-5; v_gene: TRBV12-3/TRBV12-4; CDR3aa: CASSNSGTGVQPQHF
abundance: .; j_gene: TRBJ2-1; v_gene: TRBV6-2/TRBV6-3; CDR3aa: CASSRRGSLDNEQFF
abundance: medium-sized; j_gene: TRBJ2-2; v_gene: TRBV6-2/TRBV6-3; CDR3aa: CASALGLNTGELFF
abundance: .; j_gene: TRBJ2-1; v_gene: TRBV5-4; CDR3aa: CASSPPDGSSYNEQFF
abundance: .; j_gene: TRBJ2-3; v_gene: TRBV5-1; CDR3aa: CASSRGIGTDTQYF
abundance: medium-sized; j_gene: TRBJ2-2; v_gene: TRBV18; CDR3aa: CASSPKDTNTGELFF
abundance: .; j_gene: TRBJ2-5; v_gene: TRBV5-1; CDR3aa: CASSHGRSQETQYF
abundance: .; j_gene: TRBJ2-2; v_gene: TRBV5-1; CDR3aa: CASSAPGTGELFF
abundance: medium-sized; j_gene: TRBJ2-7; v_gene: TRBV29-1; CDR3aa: CSVEAGDGSYEQYF
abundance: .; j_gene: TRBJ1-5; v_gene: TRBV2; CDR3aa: CASRERDRGNQPQHF
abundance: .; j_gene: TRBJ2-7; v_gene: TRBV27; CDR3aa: CASSLYPSFYEQYF
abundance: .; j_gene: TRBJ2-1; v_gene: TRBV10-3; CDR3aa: CAISDVDRIGNEQFF
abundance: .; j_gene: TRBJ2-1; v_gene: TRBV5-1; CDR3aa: CASSVTSGSSYNEQFF
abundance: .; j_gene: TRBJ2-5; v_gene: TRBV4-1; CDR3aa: CASRGRSQETQYF
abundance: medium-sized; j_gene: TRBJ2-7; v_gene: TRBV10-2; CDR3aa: CASSDMYEQYF
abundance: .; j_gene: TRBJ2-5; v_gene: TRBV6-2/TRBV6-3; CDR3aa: CASWDGQETQYF
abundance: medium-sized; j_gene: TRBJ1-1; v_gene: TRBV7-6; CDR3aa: CASSRGTGAEAFF
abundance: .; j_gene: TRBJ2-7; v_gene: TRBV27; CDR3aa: CASSPTGLHEQYF
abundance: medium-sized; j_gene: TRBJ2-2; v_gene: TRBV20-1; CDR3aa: CSASRVAGSTGELFF
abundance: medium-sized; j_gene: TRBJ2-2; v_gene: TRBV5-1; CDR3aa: CASSVAVQNTGELFF
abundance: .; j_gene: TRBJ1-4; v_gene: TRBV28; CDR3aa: CASSFFGPEKLFF